The present entry profiles one T cell receptor beta chain with its context. Its matching antigen is unknown. Germline-derived CDR1 and CDR2 are SGDLS and YYNGEE. The trim removed 3 bases at V and 11 bases at J, leaving 6 bases unmatched. The CDR3 has 12 amino acids. This sample is part of a study of T cell responses to AZD1222 COVID-19 vaccine. On the study more broadly: Combined were second doses at about 4 or about 12 weeks.

Only in-frame clones appear in the TCRdb table, and some are missing; sequencing was by immunoSEQ multiplex PCR. The table lists under 150,000 clones, more than 75% of them singletons, with 3% to 4% in the top ten. Study-wide results and caveats: There were repertoire samples only from the period after the peak T cell response. Seropositivity was recorded at baseline in only a handful of AZD1222 recipients. White British ancestry dominated among donors, who included more females, and clonal diversity was possibly underestimated.

The source is an adult in good health. The source was peripheral blood, collected on day 0 of AZD1222 vaccination. This chain joins TRBV9 and TRBJ2-3; 7 nucleotides agree with TRBD2. The CDR3 coding sequence is TGTGCCAGCAGCGACAGCGGGGTGGTGCAGTATTTT. It yields the protein CASSDSGVVQYF.